This T cell receptor (beta chain) was captured in a study of regulatory T cells in long-lasting Graves disease. Time point defined: newly diagnosed GD, antithyroid drugs for less than 3 months. PBMC RNA served as the TCR library source. Study outcomes and limitations: Persistent disease favored TRBV28, TRBJ1-2 and TRBJ2-5.

Building the TCR beta libraries relied on iRepertoire HTBI primers, and CDR3 regions underwent Arm-PCR. TCRdb re-analysed the multiplex PCR reads in MiXCR, keeping a single row per CDR3 protein. The data show roughly 500,000 distinct CDR3 sequences, with around 13% seen just once and approximately 15% held by the top ten. Points on this clonotype: Its target is unknown. This may arise from a read error, as a much more abundant clone is one base away.

V lost 6 bases and J 6 bases, leaving 14 bases between the germline ends. CDR3 size: 13 residues. Germline V CDR1 and CDR2: SGHNT, YENEEA. Another study also made use of these data, one on T cells in Graves' hyperthyroidism and ophthalmopathy. That report notes: Also found in blood were most expanded thyroid clonotypes above 0.001. Ophthalmopathy was model-predicted a median approximately six months pre-onset.

The sequence was obtained from a woman between 45 and 65 years old with Graves disease. The sample in question was peripheral blood mononuclear cells (PBMCs), obtained at new diagnosis, from a patient treated with antithyroid drugs. This chain uses TRBV11-3 with TRBJ1-1, with D hard to call. The CDR3 DNA follows: TGTGCCAGCAGTTCGGGTGTAGGCGCTGAAGCTTTCTTT. Its protein is CASSSGVGAEAFF.